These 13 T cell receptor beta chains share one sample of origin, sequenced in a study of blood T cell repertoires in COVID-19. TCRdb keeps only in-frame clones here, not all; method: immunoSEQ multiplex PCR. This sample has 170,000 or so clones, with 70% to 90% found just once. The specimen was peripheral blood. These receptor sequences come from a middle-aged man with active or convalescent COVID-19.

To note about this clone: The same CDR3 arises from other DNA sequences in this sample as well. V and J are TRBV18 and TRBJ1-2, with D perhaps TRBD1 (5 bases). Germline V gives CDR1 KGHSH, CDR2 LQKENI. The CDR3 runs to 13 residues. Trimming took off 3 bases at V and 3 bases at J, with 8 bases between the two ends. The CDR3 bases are TGTGCCAGCTCACCTCAGGGTGACTATGGCTACACCTTC. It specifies CASSPQGDYGYTF.

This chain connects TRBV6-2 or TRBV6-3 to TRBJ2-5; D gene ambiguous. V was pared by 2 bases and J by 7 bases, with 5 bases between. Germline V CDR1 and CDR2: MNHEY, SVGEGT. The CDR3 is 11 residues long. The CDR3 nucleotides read TGTGCCAGCAGTTACGAGCGGACCCAGTACTTC. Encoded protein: CASSYERTQYF.

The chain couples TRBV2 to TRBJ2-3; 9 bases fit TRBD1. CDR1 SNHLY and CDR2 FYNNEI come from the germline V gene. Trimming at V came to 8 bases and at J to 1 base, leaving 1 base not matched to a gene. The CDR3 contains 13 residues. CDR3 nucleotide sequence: TGTGCCAGCCGGACAGGGGGCACAGATACGCAGTATTTT. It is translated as CASRTGGTDTQYF.

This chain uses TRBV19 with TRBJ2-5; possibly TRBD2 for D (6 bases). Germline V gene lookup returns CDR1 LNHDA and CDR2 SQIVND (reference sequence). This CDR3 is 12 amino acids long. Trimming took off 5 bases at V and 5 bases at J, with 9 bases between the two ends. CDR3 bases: TGTGCCAGTAGTGAGGCGGGGGAGACCCAGTACTTC. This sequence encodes CASSEAGETQYF.

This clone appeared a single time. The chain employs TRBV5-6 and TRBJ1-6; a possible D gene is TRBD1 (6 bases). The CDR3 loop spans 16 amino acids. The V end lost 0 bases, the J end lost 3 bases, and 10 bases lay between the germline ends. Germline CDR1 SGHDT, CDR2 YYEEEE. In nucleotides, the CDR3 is TGTGCCAGCAGCTTGGATACAGGGCTCTATAATTCACCCCTCCACTTT. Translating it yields CASSLDTGLYNSPLHF. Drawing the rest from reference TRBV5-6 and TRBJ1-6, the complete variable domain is DAGVTQSPTHLIKTRGQQVTLRCSPKSGHDTVSWYQQALGQGPQFIFQYYEEEERQRGNFPDRFSGHQFPNYSSELNVNALLLGDSALYLCASSLDTGLYNSPLHFGNGTRLTVT.

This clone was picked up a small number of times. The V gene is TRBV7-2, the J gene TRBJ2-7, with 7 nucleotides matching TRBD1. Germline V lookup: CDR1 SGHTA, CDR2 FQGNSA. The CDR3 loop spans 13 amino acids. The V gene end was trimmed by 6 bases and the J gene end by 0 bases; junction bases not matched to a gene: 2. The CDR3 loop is CASRQGPSYEQYF. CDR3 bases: TGTGCCAGCAGACAGGGGCCCTCCTACGAGCAGTACTTC.

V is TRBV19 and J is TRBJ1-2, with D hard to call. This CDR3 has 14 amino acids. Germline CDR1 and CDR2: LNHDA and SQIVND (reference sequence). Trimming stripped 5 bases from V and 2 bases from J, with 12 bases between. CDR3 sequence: CASSFPGRNYGYTF. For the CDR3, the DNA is TGTGCCAGTAGTTTTCCAGGAAGAAACTATGGCTACACCTTC.

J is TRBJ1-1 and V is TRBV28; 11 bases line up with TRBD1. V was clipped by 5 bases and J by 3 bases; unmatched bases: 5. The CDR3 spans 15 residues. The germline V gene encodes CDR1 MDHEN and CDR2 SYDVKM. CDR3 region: CASSPRDRGYTEAFF. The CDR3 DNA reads TGTGCCAGCAGTCCCAGGGACAGGGGGTACACTGAAGCTTTCTTT.

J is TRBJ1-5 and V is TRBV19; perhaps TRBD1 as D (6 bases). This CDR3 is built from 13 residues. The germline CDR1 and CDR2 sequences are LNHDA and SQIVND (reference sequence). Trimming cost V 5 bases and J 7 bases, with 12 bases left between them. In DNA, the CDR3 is TGTGCCAGTAGTTTAAAACAGGGCCAGCCCCAGCATTTT. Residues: CASSLKQGQPQHF.

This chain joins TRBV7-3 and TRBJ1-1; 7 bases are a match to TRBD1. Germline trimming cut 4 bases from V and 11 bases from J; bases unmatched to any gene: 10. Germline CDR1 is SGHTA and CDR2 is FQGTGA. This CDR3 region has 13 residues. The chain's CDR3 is CASSSGRQGAAFF. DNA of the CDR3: TGTGCCAGCAGCTCAGGGCGACAGGGCGCGGCTTTCTTT.

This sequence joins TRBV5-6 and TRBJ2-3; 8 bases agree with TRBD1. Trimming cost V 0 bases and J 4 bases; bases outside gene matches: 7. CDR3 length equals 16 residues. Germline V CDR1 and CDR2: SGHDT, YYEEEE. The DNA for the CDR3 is TGTGCCAGCAGCTTGGAGGGGACAGGAGGGTCAGATACGCAGTATTTT. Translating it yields CASSLEGTGGSDTQYF.

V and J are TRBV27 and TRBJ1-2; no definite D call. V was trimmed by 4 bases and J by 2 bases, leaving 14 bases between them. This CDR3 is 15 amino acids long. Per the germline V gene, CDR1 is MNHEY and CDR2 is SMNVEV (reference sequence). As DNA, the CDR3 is TGTGCCAGCAGTTCGAAGCTCGGTCCGAACTATGGCTACACCTTC. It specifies CASSSKLGPNYGYTF.

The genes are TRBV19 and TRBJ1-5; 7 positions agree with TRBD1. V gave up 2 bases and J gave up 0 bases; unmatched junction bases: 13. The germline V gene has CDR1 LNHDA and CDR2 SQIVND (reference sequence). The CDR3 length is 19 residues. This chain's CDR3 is CASSITGVGFLYSNQPQHF. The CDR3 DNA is TGTGCCAGTAGTATAACAGGGGTCGGTTTTCTTTATAGCAATCAGCCCCAGCATTTT.